The 25 T cell receptor beta chains below come from one sample, sequenced in a study of response to subunit inactivated influenza vaccine. Each CDR3 protein gets one entry after TCRdb re-called the RT-PCR reads with MiXCR. In the table there are 500,000 or so distinct CDR3 sequences, 16% of which are singletons. Sequenced material: CD4+ T cells sorted from PBMCs, taken roughly 24 months after vaccination. These receptors were obtained from a man aged 50 to 75 who received an inactivated influenza vaccine.

In DNA form, the CDR3 reads TGCGCCAGCAGTGAGCCCACATTAAGGGATACGCAGTATTTT. Translated, it gives CASSEPTLRDTQYF. The V gene is TRBV10-1, the J gene TRBJ2-3, with D unresolved. The CDR3 has 14 amino acids. Germline CDR1 is WNHNN and CDR2 is SYGVQD (reference sequence). The V gene lost 2 bases and the J gene lost 6 bases, with 12 bases spanning the gap.

This chain links TRBV27 with TRBJ2-1; the match to TRBD2 covers 9 bases. Germline V gene sequence: CDR1 MNHEY, CDR2 SMNVEV (reference sequence). CDR3 length: 17 amino acids. V lost 6 bases to trimming and J lost 7 bases; unmatched junction nucleotides: 16. The DNA for the CDR3 is TGTGCCAGCAGAAGACCAGCCGGGACTAGCCTAAGGAATGAGCAGTTCTTC. This codes for CASRRPAGTSLRNEQFF.

V and J are TRBV28 and TRBJ2-5, with 8 bases that match TRBD2. CDR1 is MDHEN, CDR2 SYDVKM, per germline. V dropped 5 bases and J dropped 1; count of bases not matched to a gene: 6. This CDR3 is built from 15 residues. The CDR3 nucleotides read TGTGCCAGCAGTCGAGCGGGAGACCTCCAAGAGACCCAGTACTTC. Amino acids: CASSRAGDLQETQYF.

J is TRBJ2-5 and V is TRBV20-1; 9 bases agree with TRBD2. Germline loops: CDR1 DFQATT, CDR2 SNEGSKA (reference sequence). The CDR3 is 13 amino acids. The V gene end was trimmed by 4 bases and the J gene end by 3 bases; junction bases not matched to a gene: 3. The CDR3 nucleotides read TGCAGTGCTAAAAGACTAGCGGAAGAGACCCAGTACTTC. It specifies CSAKRLAEETQYF.

This clonotype was seen at least ten times. The CDR3 DNA sequence: TGTGCCAGCAGCTTAGAAGGAGCGGGGGCCCACAATGAGCAGTTCTTC. Translating gives CASSLEGAGAHNEQFF. The chain combines TRBV7-2 with TRBJ2-1; 8 positions agree with TRBD2. V lost 1 base to trimming and J lost 5 bases; unmatched junction nucleotides: 7. Germline V gene lookup returns CDR1 SGHTA and CDR2 FQGNSA. This CDR3 has 16 amino acids.

J is TRBJ2-5 and V is TRBV7-8; D possibly corresponds to TRBD1 (6 bases). The V and J ends lost 4 bases and 7 bases respectively, with 19 bases between them. The CDR3 extends over 15 amino acids. Germline V gene data show CDR1 as SGHVS and CDR2 as FQNEAQ. CDR3 residues: CASSSQGQLVGTQYF. The CDR3 bases are TGTGCCAGCAGCTCCCAGGGACAACTAGTCGGGACCCAGTACTTC.

The rearrangement joins TRBV19 to TRBJ1-5; tentative D call: TRBD1 (6 bases). This CDR3 comprises 15 residues. Trimming removed 6 bases at V and 2 bases at J, with 14 bases between. Germline loops: CDR1 LNHDA, CDR2 SQIVND (reference sequence). The CDR3 reads CASREHRDGNQPQHF. The DNA for the CDR3 is TGTGCCAGTAGGGAACACAGGGATGGCAATCAGCCCCAGCATTTT. Complete variable domain (other parts from reference TRBV19 and TRBJ1-5): DGGITQSPKYLFRKEGQNVTLSCEQNLNHDAMYWYRQDPGQGLRLIYYSQIVNDFQKGDIAEGYSVSREKKESFPLTVTSAQKNPTAFYLCASREHRDGNQPQHFGDGTRLSIL.

This clonotype was observed once. The chain has TRBV20-1 and TRBJ2-7; 8 nucleotides align to TRBD2. The CDR3 runs 14 residues. Germline CDR1 and CDR2: DFQATT and SNEGSKA (reference sequence). Trimming cost V 6 bases and J 2 bases; bases outside gene matches: 9. The CDR3 sequence is CSAPSGSYTYEQYF. CDR3 in DNA: TGCAGTGCACCCAGCGGGAGCTATACCTACGAGCAGTACTTC.

J is TRBJ2-1 and V is TRBV20-1, with TRBD2 matching 12 bases. Looked up from germline, CDR1 is DFQATT and CDR2 is SNEGSKA (reference sequence). The CDR3 consists of 12 residues. The CDR3 is CRTGLAGSERFF. The CDR3 region has the DNA TGCAGGACCGGACTAGCGGGATCGGAGCGTTTCTTC.

This clonotype was seen only a few times. The J gene is TRBJ2-5, the V gene TRBV20-1; weak D call: TRBD2 (5 bases). Trimming shortened V by 2 bases and J by 5 bases, and 18 bases separated the two germline ends. This CDR3 is built from 15 residues. Germline V gene sequence: CDR1 DFQATT, CDR2 SNEGSKA (reference sequence). The CDR3 DNA follows: TGCAGTGCTAGACTCCCCGGTCGAGGGTGGGAGACCCAGTACTTC. Its protein is CSARLPGRGWETQYF.

The chain joins TRBV29-1 to TRBJ2-4; D uncertain. V dropped 4 bases and J dropped 7 bases, with 14 bases sitting between them. Germline assignment: CDR1 SQVTM and CDR2 ANQGSEA. The CDR3 runs to 13 residues. CDR3 in DNA: TGCAGCGTTGTAACCCCCTCGGTGAACATTCAGTACTTC. It is translated as CSVVTPSVNIQYF.

There are a few counts of this clonotype. The V call is TRBV16, the J call TRBJ1-4; D unresolved. CDR3 size: 14 residues. Germline V gene sequence: CDR1 KGHSY, CDR2 FQNENV. The V gene lost 5 bases and the J gene lost 7 bases, with 14 bases spanning the gap. CDR3 amino acids: CASSIVSGGEKLFF. CDR3 in DNA: TGTGCCAGCAGCATCGTCAGCGGTGGTGAAAAACTGTTTTTT.

The chain couples TRBV20-1 to TRBJ1-2; D is unresolved. The CDR3 contains 14 residues. Germline values: CDR1 DFQATT, CDR2 SNEGSKA (reference sequence). V shed 3 bases and J shed 11 bases, with 22 bases lying between them. As DNA, the CDR3 is TGCAGTGCTAGGACCTCGGGAGGCCTCGGGAGTTACACCTTC. This encodes CSARTSGGLGSYTF.

This chain connects TRBV5-1 to TRBJ1-2; 9 nucleotides line up with TRBD1. The CDR3 runs 15 residues. The germline gives CDR1 SGHRS, CDR2 YFSETQ. J gave up 4 bases and V 0 bases, and 4 bases lay outside the gene matches. In nucleotides, the CDR3 is TGCGCCAGCAGCTTGGAGGGACAGGGACTCTATGGCTACACCTTC. Residues: CASSLEGQGLYGYTF.

This chain joins TRBV5-1 and TRBJ2-2; a possible D gene is TRBD1 (5 bases). Germline V gene lookup returns CDR1 SGHRS and CDR2 YFSETQ. The CDR3 covers 16 residues. Trimming removed 0 bases from V and 4 bases from J, with 13 bases in between. The CDR3 DNA reads TGCGCCAGCAGCTTGGTCCAGGGCGTGGGCACCGGGGAGCTGTTTTTT. Translated: CASSLVQGVGTGELFF.

This clonotype was detected a few times. The rearrangement uses TRBV27 and TRBJ2-1, with TRBD2 matching over 14 bases. The junction had 8 bases not matched to a gene; V was cut back by 5 bases and J by 8 bases. Germline assignment: CDR1 MNHEY and CDR2 SMNVEV (reference sequence). There are 16 residues in the CDR3. CDR3 in DNA: TGTGCCAGCAGTCCCCGACTAGCGGGGGGGCTCTATGAGCAGTTCTTC. Protein product: CASSPRLAGGLYEQFF.

The genes are TRBV4-3 and TRBJ2-3; no definite D call. Per germline, CDR1 LGHNA and CDR2 YSLEER. The V end was cut by 0 bases, the J end by 2 bases, with 18 bases between. The CDR3 covers 18 residues. Here the CDR3 DNA reads TGCGCCAGCAGCCAAGAGGTTAAGGTTACAGTCCACACAGATACGCAGTATTTT. Protein: CASSQEVKVTVHTDTQYF.

The chain has TRBV6-2 or TRBV6-3 and TRBJ2-3; D unresolved. Germline CDR1 and CDR2: MNHEY and SVGEGT. The CDR3 is 13 amino acids. Deletions cut 5 bases from V and 6 bases from J, with 12 bases between. The CDR3 loop is CASSARLFDTQYF. The CDR3 DNA follows: TGTGCCAGCAGTGCTAGGTTATTTGATACGCAGTATTTT.

This clonotype was detected only a few times. The rearrangement joins TRBV11-3 to TRBJ2-7; the D is unclear. CDR1 is SGHNT, CDR2 YENEEA, per germline. V was clipped by 5 bases and J by 3 bases, with 11 bases between them. This CDR3 contains 13 residues. CDR3 residues: CASSPNPNYEQYF. The CDR3 DNA reads as TGTGCCAGCAGCCCCAATCCAAACTACGAGCAGTACTTC.

The rearrangement uses TRBV6-5 and TRBJ1-1, with D tentatively TRBD1 (6 bases). Germline V gene sequence: CDR1 MNHEY, CDR2 SVGAGI. The length of the CDR3 is 12 residues. Trimming shortened V by 5 bases and J by 10 bases, and 14 bases separated the two germline ends. CDR3 region: CASSLTGSAAFF. CDR3 nucleotide sequence: TGTGCCAGCAGTCTTACAGGGTCCGCAGCTTTCTTT.

The V call is TRBV11-2, the J call TRBJ2-7; 13 bases fit TRBD2. J was trimmed by 2 bases and V by 5 bases; bases with no gene match: 9. CDR3 length: 17 residues. CDR1 and CDR2 (germline): SGHAT, FQNNGV. The CDR3 spells CASSRDIGTSGTYEQYF. In nucleotides, the CDR3 is TGTGCCAGCAGCCGAGACATCGGGACTAGCGGGACCTACGAGCAGTACTTC.

Comments on this clonotype: A much larger clone lies a single base off, so this may be a read error. The chain links TRBV20-1 to TRBJ2-5; 8 nucleotides line up with TRBD1. The CDR3 has 14 residues. CDR1 and CDR2 from the germline V gene are DFQATT and SNEGSKA (reference sequence). This chain's CDR3 is CSAKRQGSRETRYF. In DNA, the CDR3 is TGCAGTGCTAAACGACAGGGGAGTAGGGAGACCCGGTACTTC.

This clonotype showed up many times. This chain links TRBV10-3 with TRBJ1-1; TRBD1 might be the D (5 bases). Germline CDR1 is ENHRY and CDR2 is SYGVKD. Trimming shortened V by 1 base and J by 6 bases, and 12 bases separated the two germline ends. The CDR3 sequence is 14 residues long. CDR3 sequence (DNA): TGTGCCATCAGTGAGTTCGGGGCAAGGGCTGAAGCTTTCTTT. This codes for CAISEFGARAEAFF.

The sample holds a few counts of this clonotype. This chain's CDR3 is CATSGLSDTQYF. Here the CDR3 DNA reads TGTGCCACCAGTGGTCTATCAGATACGCAGTATTTT. The rearrangement uses TRBV24-1 and TRBJ2-3; D is undetermined. CDR3 length: 12 residues. The ends were cut back, 5 bases at V and 4 bases at J, with 6 bases in the middle. Germline loops: CDR1 KGHDR, CDR2 SFDVKD.

This chain joins TRBV5-6 and TRBJ2-4; TRBD1 agrees at 7 bases. The CDR3 sequence is 14 residues long. Germline V gene data show CDR1 as SGHDT and CDR2 as YYEEEE. The V gene end was trimmed by 4 bases and the J gene end by 4 bases; junction bases not matched to a gene: 5. The CDR3 loop is CASSAQGQKNIQYF. As DNA, the CDR3 is TGTGCCAGCAGCGCGCAGGGACAGAAAAACATTCAGTACTTC.